A selection of T cell receptor beta chains follows, all from one sample in a study of blood T cell repertoires in COVID-19. Produced via immunoSEQ multiplex PCR; TCRdb's table is partial and in-frame only. The table includes about 140,000 clones, about 91% detected once. The sample taken for sequencing was peripheral blood. These receptors were obtained from a woman aged 60 to 75 with acute or convalescent COVID-19. CDR3s include the opening cysteine and the closing phenylalanine or tryptophan. Each record gives: clone size, J gene, D gene, V gene, CDR3 length, CDR3 protein, CDR3 DNA. D genes are given only for firm matches. The size field is filled for only some rows; it gives once, few, many or a size class.

>.|TRBJ1-1|.|TRBV3-1/TRBV3-2|12
CASSQDKPEAFF
TGTGCCAGCAGCCAAGACAAGCCTGAAGCTTTCTTT
>.|TRBJ2-3|.|TRBV12-2|19
CASRFQAFQGIVRTDTQYF
TGTGCAAGTCGCTTTCAGGCCTTCCAGGGAATTGTTCGCACAGATACGCAGTATTTT
>.|TRBJ1-2|TRBD1|TRBV5-1|14
CASSLVTGGNGYTF
TGCGCCAGCAGCTTGGTAACAGGGGGCAACGGCTACACCTTC
>.|TRBJ1-4|.|TRBV19|19
CASSPPPNRVPSLDEKLFF
TGTGCCAGTAGCCCGCCCCCAAACAGGGTTCCATCCCTGGATGAAAAACTGTTTTTT
>.|TRBJ2-7|TRBD1|TRBV5-1|14
CASSLGQGYDEQYF
TGCGCCAGCAGCCTTGGACAGGGCTACGACGAGCAGTACTTC
>.|TRBJ2-7|.|TRBV6-5|14
CASRRADSSYEQYF
TGTGCCAGCAGAAGGGCCGACAGCTCCTACGAGCAGTACTTC
>.|TRBJ1-2|.|TRBV28|15
CASSQWARADHGYTF
TGTGCCAGCAGCCAATGGGCCAGGGCGGATCATGGCTACACCTTC
>.|TRBJ2-5|TRBD2|TRBV7-8|18
CASSFSGVQVGGQETQYF
TGTGCCAGCAGCTTTAGCGGGGTTCAGGTCGGGGGCCAAGAGACCCAGTACTTC
>few|TRBJ1-6|.|TRBV3-1/TRBV3-2|19
CASSQWYQGPSSYNSPLHF
TGTGCCAGCAGCCAGTGGTACCAGGGCCCTAGCTCCTATAATTCACCCCTCCACTTT
>.|TRBJ1-6|.|TRBV4-3|16
CASSQGRQAQNSPLHF
TGCGCCAGCAGCCAAGGGAGACAGGCCCAAAATTCACCCCTCCACTTT
>.|TRBJ1-6|.|TRBV2|14
CASSLDKAKLPLHF
TGTGCCAGCAGCCTAGATAAGGCAAAACTACCCCTCCACTTT
>.|TRBJ2-3|.|TRBV2|16
CASSGTGTSVPDTQYF
TGTGCCAGCAGTGGTACCGGGACAAGTGTCCCAGATACGCAGTATTTT
>.|TRBJ2-3|TRBD1|TRBV19|16
CASIELAGGAEATQYF
TGTGCCAGTATCGAACTAGCAGGGGGCGCAGAAGCCACGCAGTATTTT
>.|TRBJ2-7|TRBD1|TRBV3-1/TRBV3-2|15
CASSLRDSQTYEQYF
TGTGCCAGCAGCCTCCGGGACAGTCAAACCTACGAGCAGTACTTC
>.|TRBJ1-5|.|TRBV6-2/TRBV6-3|14
CASSYSSRNQPQHF
TGTGCCAGCAGTTACTCGTCCAGGAATCAGCCCCAGCATTTT
>.|TRBJ2-3|TRBD1|TRBV6-5|13
CASSRDRADTQYF
TGTGCCAGCAGTCGGGACAGGGCTGATACGCAGTATTTT
>.|TRBJ2-7|TRBD1|TRBV20-1|13
CSASIQGAYEQYF
TGCAGTGCTAGTATACAGGGGGCCTACGAGCAGTACTTC
>.|TRBJ1-6|.|TRBV2|14
CASTPGQGNSPLHF
TGTGCCAGCACCCCCGGGCAGGGGAATTCACCCCTCCACTTT
>.|TRBJ2-6|.|TRBV11-2|16
CASSFPTNTGANVLTF
TGTGCCAGCAGCTTCCCCACTAACACTGGGGCCAACGTCCTGACTTTC
>.|TRBJ1-5|TRBD1|TRBV7-2|15
CASSDGQGLNQPQHF
TGTGCCAGCAGCGACGGACAGGGCTTGAATCAGCCCCAGCATTTT
>.|TRBJ1-1|.|TRBV24-1|12
CATSQGFTEAFF
TGTGCCACTTCCCAGGGTTTCACTGAAGCTTTCTTT
>.|TRBJ2-5|TRBD2|TRBV6-6|16
CASRPTSGGTRETQYF
TGTGCCAGCAGACCGACTAGCGGGGGCACCCGGGAGACCCAGTACTTC
>.|TRBJ2-7|TRBD1|TRBV4-3|16
CASSQRRTGGPYEQYF
TGCGCCAGCAGCCAACGTCGGACAGGGGGTCCCTACGAGCAGTACTTC
>few|TRBJ1-6|.|TRBV6-5|14
CASYGGSYNSPLHF
TGTGCCAGCTACGGGGGCTCCTATAATTCACCCCTCCACTTT
>.|TRBJ2-3|.|TRBV9|15
CASSAGVSGGDTQYF
TGTGCCAGCAGCGCCGGGGTTTCCGGGGGAGATACGCAGTATTTT
>.|TRBJ1-5|.|TRBV19|14
CASSIIGGDQPQHF
TGTGCCAGTAGTATAATCGGGGGAGATCAGCCCCAGCATTTT
>once|TRBJ1-1|.|TRBV7-2|15
CASSPLIHSNTEAFF
TGTGCCAGCAGCCCGCTGATACATTCTAACACTGAAGCTTTCTTT
>.|TRBJ1-4|.|TRBV4-2|17
CASSQDLAGLIDEKLFF
TGTGCCAGCAGCCAAGATTTGGCGGGGCTCATCGATGAAAAACTGTTTTTT
>.|TRBJ1-1|.|TRBV6-6|14
CAGKLQGMNTEAFF
TGTGCCGGTAAGCTACAGGGAATGAACACTGAAGCTTTCTTT
>.|TRBJ1-2|.|TRBV6-2/TRBV6-3|14
CASSYRNQGYGYTF
TGTGCCAGCAGTTACCGAAATCAGGGGTATGGCTACACCTTC
>.|TRBJ2-3|.|TRBV18|13
CASSPRDTDTQYF
TGTGCCAGCTCTCCCCGAGACACAGATACGCAGTATTTT
>.|TRBJ2-6|.|TRBV19|15
CASNNRYSGANVLTF
TGTGCCAGTAACAACAGGTACTCTGGGGCCAACGTCCTGACTTTC
>.|TRBJ1-3|TRBD1|TRBV6-1|15
CASSEIGQGRNTIYF
TGTGCCAGCAGTGAAATCGGACAGGGTCGAAACACCATATATTTT
>.|TRBJ1-4|.|TRBV4-1|15
CASSQVVDNNEKLFF
TGCGCCAGCAGCCAAGTAGTAGACAATAATGAAAAACTGTTTTTT
>.|TRBJ2-1|TRBD2|TRBV27|16
CASSLSAGGPYNEQFF
TGTGCCAGCAGTTTATCTGCGGGGGGTCCCTACAATGAGCAGTTCTTC
>few|TRBJ2-1|.|TRBV7-2|15
CASSLAPSSYNEQFF
TGTGCCAGCAGCTTAGCCCCCAGCTCCTACAATGAGCAGTTCTTC
>.|TRBJ2-6|.|TRBV6-6|15
CASSPQGYGANVLTF
TGTGCCAGCAGTCCACAGGGTTATGGGGCCAACGTCCTGACTTTC
>.|TRBJ2-3|TRBD1|TRBV28|15
CASRTGELFADTQYF
TGTGCCAGTCGGACAGGGGAATTATTCGCAGATACGCAGTATTTT
>.|TRBJ1-6|.|TRBV7-6|16
CASSQGSSSYNSPLHF
TGTGCCAGCAGCCAGGGGTCCAGCTCCTATAATTCACCCCTCCACTTT
>.|TRBJ1-1|TRBD1|TRBV5-1|17
CASSLGQGAQFNTEAFF
TGCGCCAGCAGCTTGGGACAGGGGGCTCAGTTTAACACTGAAGCTTTCTTT